This T cell receptor beta chain came from a study of identifying expanded T cells in peripheral blood. Study conclusions and caveats: Technical replicates showed roughly 1.2 changed clones; two weeks roughly 15; four weeks 19. Variance in clone template counts between approximately 2-week samples significantly increased with total template count across all healthy donors.

V was trimmed by 3 bases and J by 3 bases, leaving 13 bases between them. CDR1 is LNHDA and CDR2 is SQIVND in the germline V gene (reference sequence). This CDR3 spans 15 amino acids. Worth noting for this clone: Its antigen remains unidentified.

Healthy donors had no documented immune events, such as infections, while sampled. The table came from immunoSEQ multiplex PCR; TCRdb's copy has only in-frame clones and leaves some out. The sample lists 80,000 to 90,000 clones, about 88% occurring once. The sequencing input was blood. This chain links TRBV19 with TRBJ2-3; D is perhaps TRBD2 (5 bases). The receptor was isolated from a person between 18 and 70 years old in good health. The CDR3 sequence: CASSIGAGGTDTQYF. The CDR3 bases are TGTGCCAGTAGTATTGGAGCTGGAGGTACAGATACGCAGTATTTT.